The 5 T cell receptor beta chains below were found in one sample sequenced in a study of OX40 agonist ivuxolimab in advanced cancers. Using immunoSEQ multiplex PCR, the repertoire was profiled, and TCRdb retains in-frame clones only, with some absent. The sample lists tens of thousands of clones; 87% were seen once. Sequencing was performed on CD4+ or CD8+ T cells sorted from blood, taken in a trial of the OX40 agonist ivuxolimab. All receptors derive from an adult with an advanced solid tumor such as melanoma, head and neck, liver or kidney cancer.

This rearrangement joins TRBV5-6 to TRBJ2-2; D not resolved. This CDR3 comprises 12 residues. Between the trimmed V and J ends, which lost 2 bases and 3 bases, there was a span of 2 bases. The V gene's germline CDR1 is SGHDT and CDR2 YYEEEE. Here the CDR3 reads CASSLYTGELFF. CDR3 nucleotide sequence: TGTGCCAGCAGCTTATACACCGGGGAGCTGTTTTTT.

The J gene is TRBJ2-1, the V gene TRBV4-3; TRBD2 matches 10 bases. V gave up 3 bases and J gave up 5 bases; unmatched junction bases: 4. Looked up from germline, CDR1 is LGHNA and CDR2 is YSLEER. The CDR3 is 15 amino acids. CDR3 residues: CASSQLLAGNNEQFF. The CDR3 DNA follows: TGCGCCAGCAGCCAGCTACTAGCGGGAAACAATGAGCAGTTCTTC.

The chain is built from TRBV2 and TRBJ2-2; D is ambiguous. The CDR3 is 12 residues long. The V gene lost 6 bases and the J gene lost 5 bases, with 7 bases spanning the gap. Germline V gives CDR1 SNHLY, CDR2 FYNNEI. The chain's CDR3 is CASSGPTGELFF. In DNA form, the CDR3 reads TGTGCCAGCAGCGGACCTACCGGGGAGCTGTTTTTT.

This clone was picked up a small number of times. CDR3 DNA: TGTGCCAGCTCACCACCGTCCGTACCGTATGGCTACACCTTC. As protein: CASSPPSVPYGYTF. This chain connects TRBV18 to TRBJ1-2; D gene ambiguous. Trimming shortened V by 0 bases and J by 5 bases, and 10 bases separated the two germline ends. This CDR3 is 14 amino acids long. CDR1 is KGHSH, CDR2 LQKENI, per germline.

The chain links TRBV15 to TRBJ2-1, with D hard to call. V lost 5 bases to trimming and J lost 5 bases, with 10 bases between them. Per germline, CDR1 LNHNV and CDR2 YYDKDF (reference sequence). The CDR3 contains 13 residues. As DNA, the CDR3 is TGTGCCACCAGCGGGCCCTGGAACAATGAGCAGTTCTTC. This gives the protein CATSGPWNNEQFF.